This T cell receptor (beta chain) was captured in a study of metastatic and nonmetastatic thyroid tumors. This clone was observed at least ten times. Ahead of thyroid surgery, no patient had received treatment of any kind. The CDR3 is 13 residues long. V was clipped by 5 bases and J by 2 bases, with 8 bases between them. Germline CDR1 is LNHDA and CDR2 is SQIVND (reference sequence). TCRdb reassembled clones from the PCR reads with MiXCR. Of about 42,000 clones in the sample, about an eighth were seen once. The specimen sequenced was blood. The chain is built from TRBV19 and TRBJ2-3; D gene ambiguous. The TCR sequence derives from a male donor with papillary thyroid cancer or a benign thyroid nodule (not recorded which). Some clones in this sample may be carry-over from other donors' samples. Written as DNA, the CDR3 is TGTGCCAGTAGTCTCCAGGCCACAGATACGCAGTATTTT. As protein: CASSLQATDTQYF.